This T cell receptor beta chain was identified during a study of Ad26.COV2.S vaccination and SARS-CoV-2 variants. Study in general: Intramuscular Ad26.COV2.S doses were given once or twice, 56 days apart. General study results and limits: Breadth and depth estimates from TCRs may understate total T cell responses.

This CDR3 is built from 13 residues. V was cut by 5 bases and J by 3 bases, with 11 bases left in between. Stated treatment: some 19 received Ad26.COV2.S at low or high dose, single or two shots; about 5 received placebo; per-sample allocation not given. Sampling was performed 63 days after the first vaccine or placebo injection. The shot given was an Ad26 vector that makes Wuhan-strain SARS-CoV-2 spike. TCRdb keeps only in-frame clones here, not all; method: immunoSEQ multiplex PCR. The sample yields under 250,000 clones, 70% to 90% seen once. A word on this clone: Antigen specificity is unknown.

The chain joins TRBV12-3 or TRBV12-4 to TRBJ2-7, with D maybe TRBD2 (6 bases). This specimen was peripheral blood, taken in a trial of Ad26.COV2.S vaccine versus placebo. This receptor was identified in a person between 18 and 59 years old who received the Ad26.COV2.S COVID-19 vaccine or a placebo. CDR3 DNA sequence: TGTGCCAGCAGTGTCGGGACTGACTACGAGCAGTACGTC. Its translation is CASSVGTDYEQYV.